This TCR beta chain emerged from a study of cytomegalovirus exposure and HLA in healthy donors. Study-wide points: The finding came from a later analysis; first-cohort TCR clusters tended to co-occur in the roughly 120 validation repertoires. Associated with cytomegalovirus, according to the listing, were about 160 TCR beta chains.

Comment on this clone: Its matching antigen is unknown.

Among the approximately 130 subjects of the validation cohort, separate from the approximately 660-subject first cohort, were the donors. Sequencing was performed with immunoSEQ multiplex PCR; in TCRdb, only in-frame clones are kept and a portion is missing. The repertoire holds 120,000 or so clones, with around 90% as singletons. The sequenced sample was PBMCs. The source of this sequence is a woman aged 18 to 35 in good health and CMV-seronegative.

The CDR3 loop reads CASSYNQDRGETQYF. The CDR3 DNA follows: TGTGCCAGCAGTTACAACCAGGACAGGGGAGAGACCCAGTACTTC. V usage is TRBV6-5 and J usage is TRBJ2-5; 9 nucleotides line up with TRBD1. This CDR3 has 15 residues. Germline values: CDR1 MNHEY, CDR2 SVGAGI. V lost 2 bases and J lost 4; bases outside the gene matches: 5.